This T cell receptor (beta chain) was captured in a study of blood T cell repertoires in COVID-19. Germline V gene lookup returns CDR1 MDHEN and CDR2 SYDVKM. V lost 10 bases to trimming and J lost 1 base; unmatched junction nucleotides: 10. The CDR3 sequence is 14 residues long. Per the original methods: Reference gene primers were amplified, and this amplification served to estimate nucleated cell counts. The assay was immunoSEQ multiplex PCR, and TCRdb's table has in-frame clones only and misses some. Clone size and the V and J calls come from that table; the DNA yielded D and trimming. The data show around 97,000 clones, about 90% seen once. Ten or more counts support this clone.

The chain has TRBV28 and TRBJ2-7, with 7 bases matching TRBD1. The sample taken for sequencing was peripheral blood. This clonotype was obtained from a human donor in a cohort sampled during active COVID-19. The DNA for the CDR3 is TGTGCCACCGGCGAACAGGGGCCATCCTACGAGCAGTACTTC. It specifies CATGEQGPSYEQYF.